One sample yielded the 5 T cell receptor beta chains listed below, sequenced in a study of spatial heterogeneity in lung cancer. Via MiXCR, TCRdb re-called the 5' RACE reads, giving one row per CDR3 protein. Of 40,000 to 45,000 distinct CDR3 sequences in the sample, around 15% were seen once. Time point reported: sample taken at primary tumor resection. Material: PBMCs, obtained at surgery. Source of these receptors: a male donor with early-stage non-small cell lung cancer.

V and J are TRBV2 and TRBJ1-2, with D uncertain. CDR1 and CDR2 (germline): SNHLY, FYNNEI. V lost 7 bases, J lost 7 bases, and 19 bases lay in between. The CDR3 runs 14 residues. The CDR3 DNA reads as TGTGCCAGCAAGGAGGTGGACCTAGGTCGTGGCTACACCTTC. It specifies CASKEVDLGRGYTF.

This clonotype was seen a handful of times. The chain couples TRBV7-2 to TRBJ1-6, with D possibly matching TRBD1 (5 bases). Trimming removed 0 bases at V and 10 bases at J, with 10 bases between. In germline, CDR1 is SGHTA, CDR2 FQGNSA. The CDR3 totals 14 residues. The CDR3 coding sequence is TGTGCCAGCAGCTTAGCCCAGGGTGGCTCACCCCTCCACTTT. Translation gives CASSLAQGGSPLHF.

This clonotype was counted many times. This rearrangement joins TRBV7-9 to TRBJ1-1, with D possibly being TRBD1 (6 bases). Germline lookup yields CDR1 SEHNR and CDR2 FQNEAQ (reference sequence). Trimming shortened V by 1 base and J by 8 bases, and 11 bases separated the two germline ends. The CDR3 is made up of 13 amino acids. The CDR3 region is CASSLDGDREAFF. CDR3 DNA: TGTGCCAGCAGCTTAGACGGTGACAGGGAAGCTTTCTTT.

The chain combines TRBV11-2 with TRBJ2-1; 12 bases match TRBD2. J was trimmed by 1 base and V by 4 bases; bases with no gene match: 5. The CDR3 contains 17 residues. CDR1 is SGHAT and CDR2 is FQNNGV in the germline V gene. CDR3: CASSSTLAGGSYNEQFF. As DNA, the CDR3 is TGTGCCAGCAGCTCCACCCTAGCGGGGGGGTCCTACAATGAGCAGTTCTTC.

This clonotype was picked up many times. For the CDR3, the DNA is TGCAGCGTTGTAACAGGGGGTGAAGATACGCAGTATTTT. Translated: CSVVTGGEDTQYF. The chain has TRBV29-1 and TRBJ2-3, with TRBD1 identical over 8 bases. The CDR3 sequence is 13 residues long. Per germline, CDR1 SQVTM and CDR2 ANQGSEA. After removal of 4 bases from V and 5 bases from J, the junction contained 5 bases not matched to a gene.